Listed here are 18 T cell receptor beta chains from one sample, sequenced in a study of blood T cells in healthy people across ages. Using a J-beta primer mix together with a sample-barcoded 5' primer, a second PCR was run for roughly 7 to 11 cycles. Each CDR3 protein is one row after TCRdb ran MiXCR on the 5' RACE reads. The table has around 1,100,000 distinct CDR3 sequences, less than 45% seen once. The sequenced sample was blood. The receptor set was obtained from a man younger than 30 in good health.

This clonotype was detected only a few times. The V and J genes are TRBV9 and TRBJ1-2, with 8 bases fitting TRBD1. J was trimmed by 7 bases and V by 0 bases; bases with no gene match: 8. The CDR3 contains 15 residues. Germline CDR1 and CDR2: SGDLS and YYNGEE. CDR3: CASSVAAAGGGGYTF. The CDR3, as DNA: TGTGCCAGCAGCGTAGCTGCGGCAGGGGGCGGTGGCTACACCTTC.

The chain combines TRBV27 with TRBJ2-1; 9 nucleotides agree with TRBD2. CDR3 length equals 17 residues. The V gene end was trimmed by 4 bases and the J gene end by 2 bases; junction bases not matched to a gene: 9. Germline lookup yields CDR1 MNHEY and CDR2 SMNVEV (reference sequence). The CDR3 sequence: CASSSLSGGPTYNEQFF. The CDR3 nucleotides read TGTGCCAGCAGTTCCTTGAGCGGGGGGCCAACCTACAATGAGCAGTTCTTC.

The chain links TRBV3-1 to TRBJ1-1; D is unclear. CDR1 and CDR2 (germline): LGHDT, YNNKEL (reference sequence). The CDR3 contains 15 residues. With 0 bases removed from V and 2 bases from J, the gap between germline ends came to 10 bases. CDR3 region: CASSQDQITNTEAFF. In DNA form, the CDR3 reads TGTGCCAGCAGCCAAGATCAGATTACTAACACTGAAGCTTTCTTT. Variable domain in full (rest from reference TRBV3-1 and TRBJ1-1): DTAVSQTPKYLVTQMGNDKSIKCEQNLGHDTMYWYKQDSKKFLKIMFSYNNKELIINETVPNRFSPKSPDKAHLNLHINSLELGDSAVYFCASSQDQITNTEAFFGQGTRLTVV.

The V call is TRBV6-5, the J call TRBJ1-5; D possibly corresponds to TRBD1 (5 bases). CDR1 and CDR2 from the germline V gene are MNHEY and SVGAGI. This CDR3 is 14 amino acids long. V shed 7 bases and J shed 2 bases, with 12 bases lying between them. CDR3 sequence reads: CASMEPGGNQPQHF. The CDR3 DNA follows: TGTGCCAGCATGGAGCCGGGGGGCAATCAGCCCCAGCATTTT.

This clonotype was picked up a small number of times. The chain couples TRBV24-1 to TRBJ2-3, with 7 nucleotides matching TRBD1. The V gene end was trimmed by 4 bases and the J gene end by 2 bases; junction bases not matched to a gene: 5. CDR3 length equals 15 residues. Per the germline V gene, CDR1 is KGHDR and CDR2 is SFDVKD. CDR3: CATSDPGQVTDTQYF. The CDR3 coding sequence is TGTGCCACCAGTGACCCCGGACAGGTCACAGATACGCAGTATTTT.

This chain links TRBV2 with TRBJ2-6; D possibly corresponds to TRBD2 (7 bases). This CDR3 comprises 16 residues. V lost 4 bases, J lost 3 bases, and 13 bases lay in between. The germline CDR1 and CDR2 sequences are SNHLY and FYNNEI. The CDR3 DNA reads as TGTGCCAGCAGTGGGGAGGGGGTTTTTGGGGCCAACGTCCTGACTTTC. Translation: CASSGEGVFGANVLTF. The full variable domain, in which reference TRBV2 and TRBJ2-6 provide the parts outside the CDR3, is EPEVTQTPSHQVTQMGQEVILRCVPISNHLYFYWYRQILGQKVEFLVSFYNNEISEKSEIFDDQFSVERPDGSNFTLKIRSTKLEDSAMYFCASSGEGVFGANVLTFGAGSRLTVL.

The chain couples TRBV4-3 to TRBJ2-3; the match to TRBD2 covers 14 bases. The V segment lost 5 bases and the J segment 2 bases; nucleotides outside the gene matches: 6. Germline CDR1 is LGHNA and CDR2 is YSLEER. This CDR3 region has 17 residues. The CDR3 bases are TGCGCCAGCAGCTTGAGGACTAGCGGGGGGCTCACAGATACGCAGTATTTT. This gives the protein CASSLRTSGGLTDTQYF.

This chain connects TRBV7-9 to TRBJ2-5; perhaps TRBD2 as D (5 bases). Germline values: CDR1 SEHNR, CDR2 FQNEAQ (reference sequence). The V and J ends lost 3 bases and 0 bases respectively, with 8 bases between them. The CDR3 totals 14 residues. CDR3 amino acids: CASSFGENQETQYF. The CDR3 DNA reads as TGTGCCAGCAGCTTTGGGGAGAACCAAGAGACCCAGTACTTC.

In its sample, this clonotype was seen a few times. V is TRBV4-3 and J is TRBJ1-5, with 8 nucleotides matching TRBD1. Looked up from germline, CDR1 is LGHNA and CDR2 is YSLEER. V dropped 4 bases and J dropped 0; count of bases not matched to a gene: 17. The CDR3 totals 20 residues. CDR3 bases: TGCGCCAGCAGCCCCCGATGGACAGGGATTTATACATATAGCAATCAGCCCCAGCATTTT. As protein: CASSPRWTGIYTYSNQPQHF.

The rearrangement links TRBV20-1 to TRBJ2-5; tentatively, D is TRBD2 (5 bases). CDR1 DFQATT and CDR2 SNEGSKA come from the germline V gene (reference sequence). The CDR3 runs 10 residues. CDR3 in DNA: TGCAGCCTTCAGAGGGTGGCCCAGTACTTC. Translating gives CSLQRVAQYF.

V usage is TRBV7-9 and J usage is TRBJ1-1; D is unclear. The CDR3 contains 13 residues. Germline V lookup: CDR1 SEHNR, CDR2 FQNEAQ (reference sequence). Deletions cut 7 bases from V and 1 base from J, with 10 bases between. CDR3 nucleotides: TGTGCCAGCACCTATGCAAAGAACACTGAAGCTTTCTTT. Its protein product is CASTYAKNTEAFF.

This chain uses TRBV3-1 with TRBJ1-5; D perhaps matches TRBD1 (5 bases). The CDR3 is 16 amino acids. Trimming pared 1 base from V and 1 base from J, leaving 11 bases between. Germline V gives CDR1 LGHDT, CDR2 YNNKEL (reference sequence). The DNA for the CDR3 is TGTGCCAGCAGCCAAGGCAGGGAGCTGAGCAATCAGCCCCAGCATTTT. Its translation is CASSQGRELSNQPQHF.

The chain joins TRBV10-3 to TRBJ1-1, with 9 bases matching TRBD1. CDR3 length: 15 amino acids. CDR1 is ENHRY and CDR2 is SYGVKD in the germline V gene. With 10 bases clipped from V and 1 base from J, the junction kept 10 bases outside the gene matches. The DNA for the CDR3 is TGTGCCACCACTCCCACAGGGGGCTGGAACACTGAAGCTTTCTTT. It encodes CATTPTGGWNTEAFF.

This chain links TRBV18 with TRBJ2-3; D is ambiguous. V lost 0 bases to trimming and J lost 2 bases, with 3 bases between them. Germline CDR1 KGHSH, CDR2 LQKENI. This CDR3 comprises 13 residues. In DNA form, the CDR3 reads TGTGCCAGCTCACCACCTTTCACAGATACGCAGTATTTT. Amino acids: CASSPPFTDTQYF.

About this clonotype: This could be a read error, since a much larger clone is one nucleotide away. The genes are TRBV6-6 and TRBJ1-1, with D maybe TRBD1 (5 bases). CDR3 length equals 14 residues. V was clipped by 2 bases and J by 1 base, with 8 bases between them. The V gene's germline CDR1 is MNHNY and CDR2 SVGAGI (reference sequence). The CDR3 region has the DNA TGTGCCAGCAGTTACGAGACAGCGAACACTGAAGCTTTCTTT. Protein: CASSYETANTEAFF.

V is TRBV2 and J is TRBJ2-1; 7 bases align to TRBD2. Germline V gene sequence: CDR1 SNHLY, CDR2 FYNNEI. The CDR3 extends over 11 amino acids. J was trimmed by 11 bases and V by 7 bases; bases with no gene match: 5. CDR3 sequence: CASKASGKQFF. The CDR3 DNA is TGTGCCAGCAAGGCGAGCGGGAAGCAGTTCTTC.

V is TRBV28 and J is TRBJ1-1; the D is unclear. The germline V gene encodes CDR1 MDHEN and CDR2 SYDVKM. The V end lost 2 bases, the J end lost 0 bases, and 10 bases lay between the germline ends. The CDR3 extends over 15 amino acids. Written as DNA, the CDR3 is TGTGCCAGCAGTTTACGGCTCGGGGTGAACACTGAAGCTTTCTTT. Protein sequence: CASSLRLGVNTEAFF.

This clonotype occurred a few times. The rearrangement joins TRBV29-1 to TRBJ2-3; tentative D call: TRBD2 (6 bases). The germline CDR1 and CDR2 sequences are SQVTM and ANQGSEA. V was pared by 5 bases and J by 1 base, with 13 bases between. The CDR3 loop spans 14 amino acids. CDR3 region: CSVLLAGGTDTQYF. CDR3 coding DNA: TGCAGCGTTTTACTAGCCGGGGGCACAGATACGCAGTATTTT.